These T cell receptor beta chains were read from a single sample in a study of T cell changes during pregnancy in multiple sclerosis. Only in-frame clones appear in the TCRdb table, and some are missing; sequencing was by immunoSEQ multiplex PCR. The data hold 70,000 or so clones, with around 90% observed a single time. The material sequenced was CD4+ T cells from peripheral blood mononuclear cells, taken after pregnancy. The source of these receptors is a female donor with multiple sclerosis, enrolled in a pregnancy study. Each CDR3 is given without its conserved first and last residue. A D gene is named only where the DNA matches it firmly. The size of a clone is reported for some rows only, either as once, few or many, or as a class for expanded clones.

clone size | J gene | D gene | V gene | CDR3 protein
- | TRBJ2-5 | - | TRBV5-1 | ASGHQGSQETQY
- | TRBJ1-5 | - | TRBV7-9 | ASSGRNQPQH
- | TRBJ2-3 | TRBD2 | TRBV27 | ASSGWGGGTDTQY
- | TRBJ2-3 | - | TRBV5-8 | ASDYLTDTQY
- | TRBJ1-1 | - | TRBV19 | ASSTRYGAF
- | TRBJ2-1 | TRBD2 | TRBV9 | ASSVEGSGPYNEQF
- | TRBJ1-2 | - | TRBV18 | ASSLGSYGYT
- | TRBJ2-7 | - | TRBV27 | ASSFSGGGPGEQY
- | TRBJ1-3 | TRBD1 | TRBV9 | ASSVEGALNTIY
- | TRBJ2-2 | - | TRBV5-1 | ASSGQPNTGELF
- | TRBJ1-3 | - | TRBV14 | ASSQEGRGPGNTIY
once | TRBJ2-1 | - | TRBV14 | ASSQDVSNEQF
once | TRBJ1-3 | TRBD1 | TRBV10-3 | AIKGQGETGNTIY
- | TRBJ2-3 | TRBD1 | TRBV5-1 | ASSPTGGADTQY
- | TRBJ2-7 | TRBD2 | TRBV2 | ASSEERESYEQY
- | TRBJ2-7 | TRBD1 | TRBV29-1 | SVRVTGNYEQY
- | TRBJ2-3 | TRBD1 | TRBV7-6 | ASSTNQGAGTDTQY
- | TRBJ2-3 | - | TRBV29-1 | SVDSGTDTQY
- | TRBJ2-7 | - | TRBV6-6 | ASSSTTPEQY
- | TRBJ1-2 | TRBD1 | TRBV29-1 | SSQGASGYT
- | TRBJ2-1 | TRBD2 | TRBV9 | ASSVVGTSAHNEQF
- | TRBJ2-1 | - | TRBV5-4 | ASSRSGSSQF
- | TRBJ2-1 | TRBD2 | TRBV29-1 | SAWTSLGNEQF
- | TRBJ2-3 | TRBD1 | TRBV28 | ASSLPYRGPRADTQY
- | TRBJ1-5 | TRBD1 | TRBV19 | ASSMTGGNDQPQH
- | TRBJ1-2 | TRBD1 | TRBV5-6 | ASSPTGLDGYT
- | TRBJ1-1 | TRBD1 | TRBV11-2 | ASSLDRVTGGRAEAF
- | TRBJ2-2 | - | TRBV5-1 | ASSSSLASTGELF
- | TRBJ2-7 | TRBD2 | TRBV5-1 | ASSLQAGGPDEQY
- | TRBJ1-1 | - | TRBV5-1 | ASSLGGSLNTEAF
- | TRBJ2-1 | TRBD2 | TRBV27 | ASSDPGLALYNEQF
- | TRBJ2-5 | - | TRBV29-1 | SVEVGGGGVETQY
- | TRBJ2-3 | TRBD1 | TRBV12-5 | ASGRDRAEY
few | TRBJ1-3 | - | TRBV5-1 | ASSLGVRVPGNTIY
- | TRBJ1-2 | - | TRBV9 | ASSASGTRMHT
- | TRBJ1-6 | TRBD1 | TRBV6-5 | ASSYSAGQGFSPLH
- | TRBJ1-4 | - | TRBV7-8 | ASSLGVNEKLF
- | TRBJ2-7 | TRBD1 | TRBV7-8 | ASSPRTGDGYEQY
once | TRBJ1-4 | TRBD1 | TRBV30 | AWTGQGVWKLF
- | TRBJ2-1 | - | TRBV7-2 | ASSSRQKSLNEQF
- | TRBJ1-1 | - | TRBV6-6 | ASSYRAEPGLSEAF
- | TRBJ2-5 | TRBD1 | TRBV28 | ASTPPQGAQETQY
- | TRBJ2-3 | - | TRBV5-1 | ASSWRDSLTDTQY
few | TRBJ2-7 | TRBD1 | TRBV19 | ASSTQGAQTYEQY
- | TRBJ1-5 | TRBD1 | TRBV6-6 | ASSYSGGGNQPQH
once | TRBJ2-1 | TRBD2 | TRBV5-6 | ASSRLGLAGDNEQF
- | TRBJ1-1 | TRBD1 | TRBV5-1 | ASSLSPGGRTEAF
- | TRBJ2-1 | TRBD2 | TRBV18 | ASSGTSDNEQF
- | TRBJ2-7 | - | TRBV5-3 | ARSLLGQNYEQY
- | TRBJ1-2 | - | TRBV15 | ATSRKTGHYGYT
- | TRBJ2-5 | TRBD2 | TRBV5-1 | ASSTRLAVETQY
- | TRBJ1-1 | - | TRBV5-1 | ASSLLPDVVAGATKGAF
- | TRBJ2-7 | - | TRBV7-3 | ASSLNRGGEQY
- | TRBJ2-4 | TRBD1 | TRBV5-1 | ASSSEDRDEDIQY
- | TRBJ1-3 | TRBD1 | TRBV5-4 | ASSTGQGNRNTIY